The 28 T cell receptor beta chains presented below share a single source sample, sequenced in a study of cytomegalovirus exposure and HLA in healthy donors. Primers for the PCR totalled 60 Vbeta and 13 Jbeta. Data came from immunoSEQ multiplex PCR; TCRdb stores just in-frame clones and leaves some out. The table has 140,000 or so clones, about two thirds seen once. The specimen sequenced was PBMCs. These receptors originate from a man aged 55 to 70 in good health and CMV-seronegative.

The rearrangement joins TRBV14 to TRBJ1-4, with TRBD1 matching 7 bases. The CDR3 contains 16 residues. From germline, CDR1 is SGHDN and CDR2 FVKESK. The ends lost 4 bases at V and 0 bases at J; junction bases unmatched: 5. The CDR3 nucleotides read TGTGCCAGCAGCCTGGGACAGTACGCAACTAATGAAAAACTGTTTTTT. It codes for CASSLGQYATNEKLFF. Full variable domain (remainder filled in from reference TRBV14 and TRBJ1-4): EAGVTQFPSHSVIEKGQTVTLRCDPISGHDNLYWYRRVMGKEIKFLLHFVKESKQDESGMPNNRFLAERTGGTYSTLKVQPAELEDSGVYFCASSLGQYATNEKLFFGSGTQLSVL.

This clone was detected once. V and J are TRBV28 and TRBJ2-7; 7 bases fit TRBD1. The CDR3 runs 13 residues. CDR1 and CDR2 from the germline V gene are MDHEN and SYDVKM. V lost 7 bases, J lost 2 bases, and 5 bases stayed unmatched. The CDR3 DNA reads as TGTGCCAGCAAAGAGACAGGGACCTACGAGCAGTACTTC. Amino acid sequence: CASKETGTYEQYF.

The rearrangement links TRBV5-1 to TRBJ2-7; D is undetermined. V dropped 3 bases and J dropped 4 bases, with 17 bases sitting between them. In germline, CDR1 is SGHRS, CDR2 YFSETQ. This CDR3 comprises 15 residues. The CDR3 sequence is CASSSGSGQPYEQYF. As DNA, the CDR3 is TGCGCCAGCAGCTCCGGTTCAGGCCAGCCTTACGAGCAGTACTTC.

This chain links TRBV7-9 with TRBJ2-5; tentatively, D is TRBD1 (6 bases). Germline assignment: CDR1 SEHNR and CDR2 FQNEAQ (reference sequence). The CDR3 sequence is 15 residues long. Between the trimmed V and J ends, which lost 5 bases and 5 bases, there was a span of 18 bases. CDR3 bases: TGTGCCAGCAGCGCCCTTAACCAAAGGGGGGAGACCCAGTACTTC. It yields the protein CASSALNQRGETQYF. Full variable domain (remainder filled in from reference TRBV7-9 and TRBJ2-5): DTGVSQNPRHKITKRGQNVTFRCDPISEHNRLYWYRQTLGQGPEFLTYFQNEAQLEKSRLLSDRFSAERPKGSFSTLEIQRTEQGDSAMYLCASSALNQRGETQYFGPGTRLLVL.

The chain couples TRBV7-3 to TRBJ2-1; TRBD1 matches 9 bases. V was pared by 4 bases and J by 6 bases, with 19 bases of the junction left unmatched. This CDR3 is built from 19 residues. Germline CDR1 SGHTA, CDR2 FQGTGA. The CDR3 sequence: CASSSRATSGTGRINEQFF. DNA for the CDR3: TGTGCCAGCAGCTCAAGGGCCACATCCGGGACAGGGAGAATCAATGAGCAGTTCTTC.

This clone was picked up a small number of times. V and J are TRBV5-1 and TRBJ1-1; no clear D gene. The CDR3 loop spans 13 amino acids. Germline-derived CDR1 and CDR2 are SGHRS and YFSETQ. V lost 2 bases to trimming and J lost 8 bases, with 13 bases between them. CDR3 loop: CASSLNTQTEAFF. The CDR3 nucleotides read TGCGCCAGCAGCTTAAATACTCAGACAGAAGCTTTCTTT.

This chain links TRBV28 with TRBJ1-2; a possible D gene is TRBD1 (6 bases). This CDR3 contains 14 residues. Trimming shortened V by 4 bases and J by 2 bases, and 11 bases separated the two germline ends. Germline V gene data show CDR1 as MDHEN and CDR2 as SYDVKM. The CDR3 DNA sequence: TGTGCCAGCAGTTCAGTTAGGGGGAACTATGGCTACACCTTC. Its translation: CASSSVRGNYGYTF.

This chain joins TRBV5-5 and TRBJ2-7, with D unresolved. CDR1 is SGHKS, CDR2 YYEKEE, per germline (reference sequence). Trimming removed 1 base at V and 0 bases at J, with 11 bases between. The CDR3 sequence is 15 residues long. The CDR3 coding sequence is TGTGCCAGCAGCTTGTCCGCTACCTCCTCCTACGAGCAGTACTTC. This translates into CASSLSATSSYEQYF.

The chain recombines TRBV7-3 with TRBJ2-7; TRBD2 agrees at 10 bases. Trimming cost V 6 bases and J 4 bases; bases outside gene matches: 6. Germline assignment: CDR1 SGHTA and CDR2 FQGTGA. The CDR3 totals 14 residues. The CDR3 protein is CASSPSGSTYEQYF. The CDR3 nucleotides are TGTGCCAGCAGTCCTAGCGGGAGTACGTACGAGCAGTACTTC. The complete variable domain, with remaining parts taken from reference TRBV7-3 and TRBJ2-7, reads GAGVSQTPSNKVTEKGKYVELRCDPISGHTALYWYRQSLGQGPEFLIYFQGTGAADDSGLPNDRFFAVRPEGSVSTLKIQRTERGDSAVYLCASSPSGSTYEQYFGPGTRLTVT.

The chain has TRBV6-1 and TRBJ2-3, with TRBD1 as a possible D gene (6 bases). Trimming took off 5 bases at V and 2 bases at J, with 11 bases between the two ends. Germline V gives CDR1 MNHNS, CDR2 SASEGT. CDR3 size: 14 residues. The CDR3 loop is CASSRTANTDTQYF. The CDR3 DNA reads as TGTGCCAGCAGTCGGACAGCCAACACAGATACGCAGTATTTT.

This CDR3 reads CAWTDSTGSVEQYF. CDR3 nucleotides: TGTGCCTGGACAGATTCGACAGGCTCGGTCGAGCAGTACTTC. This rearrangement joins TRBV30 to TRBJ2-7, with D perhaps matching TRBD1 (6 bases). There are 14 residues in the CDR3. CDR1 is GTSNPN and CDR2 is SVGIG in the germline V gene (reference sequence). With 4 bases removed from V and 6 bases from J, the gap between germline ends came to 19 bases.

V usage is TRBV4-2 and J usage is TRBJ2-2; 9 positions match TRBD2. Germline V CDR1 and CDR2: LGHNA, YNFKEQ. The CDR3 is made up of 18 amino acids. Losses at the gene ends were 0 bases for V and 1 base for J; bases not matched to a gene: 6. CDR3 nucleotides: TGTGCCAGCAGCCAAGATGATATAGCGGGAGTGAACACCGGGGAGCTGTTTTTT. Translating gives CASSQDDIAGVNTGELFF.

A few counts support this clone. This chain links TRBV4-2 with TRBJ2-5; 7 nucleotides agree with TRBD2. The ends lost 2 bases at V and 1 base at J; junction bases unmatched: 10. CDR3 length equals 17 residues. The germline V gene encodes CDR1 LGHNA and CDR2 YNFKEQ. CDR3 loop: CASSQYPAGVGQETQYF. CDR3 coding DNA: TGTGCCAGCAGCCAATACCCGGCGGGAGTTGGCCAAGAGACCCAGTACTTC.

The chain joins TRBV7-9 to TRBJ1-2, with 8 bases identical to TRBD1. The CDR3 covers 16 residues. Germline CDR1 and CDR2: SEHNR and FQNEAQ (reference sequence). With 1 base clipped from V and 2 bases from J, the junction kept 6 bases outside the gene matches. CDR3 sequence: CASSLGARDRNYGYTF. CDR3 nucleotides: TGTGCCAGCAGCTTAGGAGCCCGGGACAGGAACTATGGCTACACCTTC.

V usage is TRBV7-2 and J usage is TRBJ1-5; TRBD1 matches 9 bases. CDR3 length equals 18 residues. Looked up from germline, CDR1 is SGHTA and CDR2 is FQGNSA. The V gene end was trimmed by 0 bases and the J gene end by 4 bases; junction bases not matched to a gene: 10. The CDR3 region is CASSLAQSGQGGNQPQHF. In nucleotides, the CDR3 is TGTGCCAGCAGCTTAGCACAATCGGGACAGGGAGGGAATCAGCCCCAGCATTTT.

The gene calls are TRBV28 and TRBJ1-4; D is unclear. V lost 4 bases, J lost 5 bases, and 5 bases lay in between. The germline V gene encodes CDR1 MDHEN and CDR2 SYDVKM. The CDR3 sequence is 12 residues long. The CDR3: CASSSPNEKLFF. Written as DNA, the CDR3 is TGTGCCAGCAGTTCCCCGAATGAAAAACTGTTTTTT.

The V call is TRBV14, the J call TRBJ2-1; 11 bases match TRBD2. The CDR3 covers 18 residues. Germline V gene lookup returns CDR1 SGHDN and CDR2 FVKESK. The trim removed 1 base at V and 4 bases at J, leaving 9 bases unmatched. CDR3 sequence (DNA): TGTGCCAGCAGCCAAGTTTGGAGGACTAGCGGGCTATACAATGAGCAGTTCTTC. Protein sequence: CASSQVWRTSGLYNEQFF.

The chain joins TRBV6-1 to TRBJ1-2, with D perhaps TRBD1 (5 bases). Germline V gene lookup returns CDR1 MNHNS and CDR2 SASEGT. The V end lost 2 bases, the J end lost 2 bases, and 18 bases lay between the germline ends. The CDR3 runs to 17 residues. CDR3 DNA sequence: TGTGCCAGCAGTGAATTAAGGGGAAAGTACAACAACTATGGCTACACCTTC. Amino acids: CASSELRGKYNNYGYTF.

Only a few counts were recorded for this clone. CDR3: CASSLPAGGSDTQYF. For the CDR3, the DNA is TGCGCCAGCAGCTTGCCAGCGGGGGGTTCAGATACGCAGTATTTT. V and J are TRBV5-1 and TRBJ2-3; 9 nucleotides line up with TRBD2. V gave up 1 base and J gave up 4 bases; unmatched junction bases: 4. Germline V gene data show CDR1 as SGHRS and CDR2 as YFSETQ. The CDR3 spans 15 residues.

V and J are TRBV28 and TRBJ1-2; possible D gene TRBD1, 6 bases. The length of the CDR3 is 15 residues. The germline gives CDR1 MDHEN, CDR2 SYDVKM. With 4 bases removed from V and 5 bases from J, the gap between germline ends came to 17 bases. CDR3 loop: CASSSPGQAEYGYTF. In nucleotides, the CDR3 is TGTGCCAGCAGTTCTCCGGGACAAGCCGAATATGGCTACACCTTC.

This clone has just one count. The V and J genes are TRBV5-1 and TRBJ2-1, with 7 positions matching TRBD1. The CDR3 length is 15 residues. CDR1 is SGHRS, CDR2 YFSETQ, per germline. V lost 3 bases, J lost 10 bases, and 13 bases stayed unmatched. CDR3 residues: CASSSDGTDLQEQFF. CDR3 sequence (DNA): TGCGCCAGCAGCTCCGACGGGACAGATCTACAAGAGCAGTTCTTC.

This clone has just a few counts. The rearrangement links TRBV9 to TRBJ2-1; 9 bases fit TRBD2. The length of the CDR3 is 17 residues. Losses at the gene ends were 3 bases for V and 12 bases for J; bases not matched to a gene: 19. Germline V CDR1 and CDR2: SGDLS, YYNGEE. CDR3 in amino acids: CASSAPRGSGSGPWQFF. The CDR3 DNA reads TGTGCCAGCAGCGCCCCCCGAGGTAGCGGGAGTGGGCCATGGCAGTTCTTC. Filled out from reference TRBV9 and TRBJ2-1, the complete variable domain reads DSGVTQTPKHLITATGQRVTLRCSPRSGDLSVYWYQQSLDQGLQFLIQYYNGEERAKGNILERFSAQQFPDLHSELNLSSLELGDSALYFCASSAPRGSGSGPWQFFGPGTRLTVL.

The rearrangement uses TRBV14 and TRBJ2-7; TRBD1 matches 8 bases. With V trimmed by 2 bases and J by 2 bases, 2 bases remained unmatched. This CDR3 region has 14 residues. From germline, CDR1 is SGHDN and CDR2 FVKESK. The CDR3 loop reads CASSQRTGPYEQYF. In DNA, the CDR3 is TGTGCCAGCAGCCAACGGACAGGGCCCTACGAGCAGTACTTC.

The chain couples TRBV28 to TRBJ1-1; TRBD1 matches at 7 bases. Germline-derived CDR1 and CDR2 are MDHEN and SYDVKM. This CDR3 is 15 amino acids long. The ends lost 3 bases at V and 1 base at J; junction bases unmatched: 5. The CDR3 sequence: CASSFQGGPNTEAFF. DNA of the CDR3: TGTGCCAGCAGTTTTCAAGGGGGCCCGAACACTGAAGCTTTCTTT.

This sequence joins TRBV29-1 and TRBJ2-7, with D uncertain. V was cut by 4 bases and J by 3 bases, with 10 bases left in between. Germline V lookup: CDR1 SQVTM, CDR2 ANQGSEA. This CDR3 is built from 12 residues. The CDR3 DNA reads TGCAGCGTTGTAGAACAGTACTACGAGCAGTACTTC. It specifies CSVVEQYYEQYF.

The chain is built from TRBV7-6 and TRBJ2-7; 7 positions agree with TRBD1. J lost 0 bases, V lost 4 bases, and 9 bases had no gene match. The V gene's germline CDR1 is SGHVS and CDR2 FNYEAQ. CDR3 length equals 16 residues. The CDR3 is CASSSNRDRGSYEQYF. The CDR3 region has the DNA TGTGCCAGCAGCTCAAACCGGGACAGAGGCTCCTACGAGCAGTACTTC.

V gene TRBV18 combines with J gene TRBJ1-5, with a possible D match to TRBD1 (6 bases). This CDR3 spans 15 amino acids. V lost 3 bases and J 0 bases, leaving 9 bases between the germline ends. Germline values: CDR1 KGHSH, CDR2 LQKENI. CDR3 protein: CASSPDRPSNQPQHF. As DNA, the CDR3 is TGTGCCAGCTCACCGGACAGACCTAGCAATCAGCCCCAGCATTTT.

V is TRBV10-3 and J is TRBJ2-1, with 12 bases fitting TRBD2. Germline loops: CDR1 ENHRY, CDR2 SYGVKD. The CDR3 is 16 residues long. J lost 9 bases, V lost 4 bases, and 10 bases had no gene match. In nucleotides, the CDR3 is TGTGCCATCAGTGTCCTGACTAGCGGGAGTGCACGTGAGCAGTTCTTC. Encoded protein: CAISVLTSGSAREQFF.